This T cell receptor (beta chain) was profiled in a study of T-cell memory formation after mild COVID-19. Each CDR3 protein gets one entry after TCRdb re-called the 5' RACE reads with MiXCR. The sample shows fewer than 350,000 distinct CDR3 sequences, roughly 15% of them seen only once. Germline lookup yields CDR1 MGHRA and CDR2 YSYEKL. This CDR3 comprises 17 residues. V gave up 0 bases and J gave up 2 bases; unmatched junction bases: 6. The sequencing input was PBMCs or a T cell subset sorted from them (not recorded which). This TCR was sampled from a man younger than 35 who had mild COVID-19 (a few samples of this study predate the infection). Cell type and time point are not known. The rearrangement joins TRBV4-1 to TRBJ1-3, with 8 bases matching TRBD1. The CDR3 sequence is CASSQDQRQGTGNTIYF. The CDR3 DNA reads TGCGCCAGCAGCCAAGATCAGCGACAGGGGACTGGAAACACCATATATTTT.